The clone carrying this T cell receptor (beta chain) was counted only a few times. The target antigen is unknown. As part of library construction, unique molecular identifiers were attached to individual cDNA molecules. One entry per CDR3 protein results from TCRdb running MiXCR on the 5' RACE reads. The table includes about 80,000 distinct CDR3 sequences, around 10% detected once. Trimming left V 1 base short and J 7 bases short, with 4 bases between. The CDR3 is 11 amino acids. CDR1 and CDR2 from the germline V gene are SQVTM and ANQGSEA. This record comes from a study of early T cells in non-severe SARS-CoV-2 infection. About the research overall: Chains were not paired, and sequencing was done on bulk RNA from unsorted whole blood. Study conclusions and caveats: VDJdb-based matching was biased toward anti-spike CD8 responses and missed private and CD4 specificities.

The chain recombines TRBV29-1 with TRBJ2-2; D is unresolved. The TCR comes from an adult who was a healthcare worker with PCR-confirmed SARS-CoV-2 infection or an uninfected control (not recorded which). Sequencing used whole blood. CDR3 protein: CSVEVHGELFF. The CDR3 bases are TGCAGCGTTGAAGTTCACGGGGAGCTGTTTTTT.